The present entry profiles one T cell receptor beta chain with its context. Its antigen is unidentified. This record comes from a study of Tregs in tolerant kidney transplant recipients. General observations from the study: Tolerant patients' donor-specific Tregs expanded beyond overall Tregs, suggesting antigen-driven growth.

The length of the CDR3 is 16 residues. CDR1 SGHTA and CDR2 FQGNSA come from the germline V gene. V trimming: 5 bases; J trimming: 6 bases; junction bases outside the gene matches: 11. Before regulatory T cell sorting, thawed PBMCs rested overnight at 37°C in approximately 200 IU/ml IL-2. The assay was immunoSEQ multiplex PCR, and TCRdb's table has in-frame clones only and misses some. Here the sample spans tens of thousands of clones, approximately 90% being singletons. This chain connects TRBV7-2 to TRBJ2-1, with TRBD2 matching 9 bases. The input for sequencing was Tregs from blood, taken before the transplant. This sequence was found in a human donor who received a combined kidney and bone marrow transplant. CDR3 DNA sequence: TGTGCCAGCAGCATCCTAGCGGGAAGGAGCGGCAATGAGCAGTTCTTC. This translates into CASSILAGRSGNEQFF. Drawing the rest from reference TRBV7-2 and TRBJ2-1, the complete variable domain is GAGVSQSPSNKVTEKGKDVELRCDPISGHTALYWYRQSLGQGLEFLIYFQGNSAPDKSGLPSDRFSAERTGGSVSTLTIQRTQQEDSAVYLCASSILAGRSGNEQFFGPGTRLTVL.